This TCR beta chain comes out of a study of blood T cell repertoires in COVID-19. Overall study: The origin of the acute and convalescent COVID-19 samples was the United States, Italy and Spain. Sources were T cells, B-cell-depleted T cells, or PBMCs; the material itself was cDNA or gDNA.

The CDR3 length is 15 residues. V lost 5 bases to trimming and J lost 2 bases; unmatched junction nucleotides: 8. Germline V lookup: CDR1 SEHNR, CDR2 FQNEAQ (reference sequence). In the authors' workflow: Amplification with reference gene primers provided the estimates of nucleated cell counts. The data were produced by immunoSEQ multiplex PCR, yet TCRdb's version contains in-frame clones alone and is incomplete. V and J calls and clone size are those listed in that table; D and trimming were worked out from the DNA. The top ten clones hold 5% of a sample with 140,000 or so clones, 70% to 90% of them seen once.

The V and J genes are TRBV7-9 and TRBJ2-7, with 8 bases matching TRBD2. The TCR originated in a woman in her forties or fifties with acute or convalescent COVID-19. The specimen was peripheral blood. The CDR3 DNA sequence: TGTGCCAGCAGCCCAAGCGGGGGACCTCCCTACGAGCAGTACTTC. Amino acids: CASSPSGGPPYEQYF.